Given below is one TCR beta chain in context. What this receptor recognizes is not known. Per-base qualities were not stored, and no clone one base away is much larger. This was a case-control study nested in a cohort of healthcare workers in London, UK, who had nasopharyngeal swab PCR tests and blood samples taken every week. Healthcare workers were recruited between 23 and 31 March 2020, during the week of the UK lockdown, and were followed weekly for up to about 15 weeks. The library was obtained by 5' RACE. Sequencing used a NextSeq 500. To correct for sequencing error and PCR bias, the TCR library protocol tagged individual cDNA molecules with unique molecular identifiers. Sequencing covered both TCR alpha and beta chains, and within each sample the abundances of alpha and beta sequences were tightly co-correlated. The original methods were these. V gene, J gene and CDR3 annotation of TCR sequences was performed with Decombinator V4. TCRs were defined as expanded if a significant change between any two time points was detected under a Poisson model with p below 0.0001. TCR abundances were normalised to the total number of TCRs sequenced in each sample and reported as counts per million. MAIT TCRs were defined by TRAV1-2 paired with TRAJ12, TRAJ20 or TRAJ33, and iNKT TCRs by TRAV10 paired with TRAJ18. VDJdb, accessed 1 November 2021, was searched for CMV, EBV and SARS-CoV-2 annotated TCRs, excluding TCRs annotated for multiple antigens. TCRdb applied fastp at Q25 and MiXCR to the public reads, then kept only in-frame beta chains. Rows with one shared CDR3 protein collapse into an entry with the most common genes and DNA. TCRdb's processing, not the authors' own work, is the source of the V and J calls. Present in this sample are tens of thousands of distinct CDR3 sequences, more than 4% of which were seen just once. Of the sample, under 7.5% is held by the ten largest clones.

V is trimmed back by 1 base and J by 3 bases, and the junction contains 12 bases that no gene match accounts for. The CDR3 has 18 amino acids, counting the end cysteine and phenylalanine. This entry keeps only the CDR3 DNA: 54 bases, framed from base 1. CDR1 and CDR2 (SGHVS, FNYEAQ) derive from the germline V gene. This sample is drawn from a study of early T cells in non-severe SARS-CoV-2 infection (dated by TCRdb to about 2021). About the full investigation: Because TCR sequencing was done on bulk RNA from unsorted whole blood, the alpha and beta chains could not be paired. Points the paper makes about the study in general: VDJdb matching was skewed toward anti-spike CD8 responses and likely underestimated virus-specific expansions by missing private and CD4 specificities.

The clonotype comes from an adult who was a healthcare worker with PCR-confirmed SARS-CoV-2 infection or an uninfected control (not recorded which). Sequencing used whole blood, obtained at baseline. The chain joins TRBV7-6 to TRBJ2-7; the junction holds 10 bases that match TRBD1. The CDR3 has the sequence CASSLVPRQGAVSYEQYF. The bases are TGTGCCAGCAGCTTAGTCCCTAGACAGGGGGCAGTAAGCTACGAGCAGTACTTC.